Below, one T cell receptor (beta chain) is given with its context. Its antigen remains unidentified. Libraries were prepared by immunoSEQ multiplex PCR; TCRdb keeps only in-frame clonotypes and omits some of them. The sample records 24,000 or so clones, about four fifths being singletons. The sample belongs to a study of T cells in narcolepsy. Study-wide points: Same-patient CSF and blood CD4+ T cell clonotypes included HCRT-specific and TRIB2-specific autoreactive ones.

This TCR was recovered from a human donor with narcolepsy. What was sequenced was CD45RA- memory CD4+ T cells from PBMCs.

The CDR3 bases are TGCAGCGTTGTCCTCCCGGCAGCGCGGCACCCCAATGAGCAGTTCTTC. Its translation: CSVVLPAARHPNEQFF. The chain couples TRBV29-1 to TRBJ2-1, with D hard to call. V shed 4 bases and J shed 6 bases, with 22 bases lying between them. This CDR3 comprises 16 residues. Germline CDR1 reads SQVTM; CDR2 reads ANQGSEA.